This T cell receptor beta chain derives from a study of T cells after yellow fever vaccination. Overall study results and limits: Overlap between CD4 and CD8 compartments was detected for a small share of clonotypes. Most clones from primary vaccination resurfaced after the booster (around 95% CD4, 70% to 90% CD8). Abundant clonotypes (contaminants from the bulk population) could be present in FACS-sorted repertoires.

This clonotype was seen a handful of times. The antigen remains undetermined. Researchers made TCR cDNA using 5'RACE template switching, and this step added a universal primer site and UMIs. One entry per CDR3 protein results from TCRdb running MiXCR on the 5' RACE reads. Of over 250,000 distinct CDR3 sequences in the sample, 4.1% were seen once. The germline V gene encodes CDR1 LGHNA and CDR2 YSLEER. The CDR3 contains 13 residues. The V end lost 0 bases, the J end lost 10 bases, and 12 bases lay between the germline ends. The origin of this receptor is a man aged 18 to 29 who received the YFV17D yellow fever vaccine. The gene calls are TRBV4-3 and TRBJ1-2, with D unclear. This sample comprised PBMCs, obtained 5 days after the yellow fever booster vaccination. The CDR3 bases are TGCGCCAGCAGCCAAGATCATGGAAGTGCCTACACCTTC. It yields the protein CASSQDHGSAYTF.